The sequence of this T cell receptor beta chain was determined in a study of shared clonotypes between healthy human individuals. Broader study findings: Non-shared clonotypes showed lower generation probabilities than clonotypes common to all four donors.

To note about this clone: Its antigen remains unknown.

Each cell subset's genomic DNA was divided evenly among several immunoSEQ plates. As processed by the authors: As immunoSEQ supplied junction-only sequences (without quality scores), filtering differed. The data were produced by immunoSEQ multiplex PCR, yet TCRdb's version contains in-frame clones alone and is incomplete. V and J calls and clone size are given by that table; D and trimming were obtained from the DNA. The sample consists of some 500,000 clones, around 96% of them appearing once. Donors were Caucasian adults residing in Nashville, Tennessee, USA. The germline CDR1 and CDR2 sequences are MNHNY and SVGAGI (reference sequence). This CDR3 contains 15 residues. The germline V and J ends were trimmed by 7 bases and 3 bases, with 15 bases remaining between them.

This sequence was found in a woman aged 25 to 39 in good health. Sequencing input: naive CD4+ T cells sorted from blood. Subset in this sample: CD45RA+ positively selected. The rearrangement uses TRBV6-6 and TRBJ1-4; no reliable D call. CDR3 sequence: CASTTIVGSNEKLFF. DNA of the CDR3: TGTGCCAGCACCACAATTGTTGGCTCTAATGAAAAACTGTTTTTT.